This TCR beta chain derives from a study of blood T cell repertoires in COVID-19. Study-wide background: From the United States, Italy and Spain came samples of acute and convalescent COVID-19. Sources were T cells, B-cell-depleted T cells, or PBMCs; the material itself was cDNA or gDNA.

Study processing details: Reference gene primers were amplified, and this amplification served to estimate nucleated cell counts. Here immunoSEQ multiplex PCR was the method, and the copy in TCRdb shows in-frame clones only, minus some. That table supplies the V and J calls and clone size; D and trimming were determined from the DNA. The sample records over 200,000 clones, 65% to 85% being singletons. Patients at the Seattle site were enrolled during active infection and followed longitudinally. The CDR3 runs 15 residues. J gave up 6 bases and V 1 base, and 6 bases lay outside the gene matches. Germline values: CDR1 SGHAT, CDR2 FQNNGV.

The sequenced material came from peripheral blood. The V and J genes are TRBV11-2 and TRBJ2-1; TRBD2 matches 7 bases. The source is a woman in her 30s with COVID-19, enrolled during active disease. CDR3 DNA sequence: TGTGCCAGCAGCTTAGTTGGACTAGGAGGCAATGAGCAGTTCTTC. Protein sequence: CASSLVGLGGNEQFF.